A selection of T cell receptor beta chains follows, all from one sample in a study of blood T cell repertoires in COVID-19. Clones were read by immunoSEQ multiplex PCR, and TCRdb kept only the in-frame ones, dropping some. This table has 75,000 to 95,000 clones, 90% to 95% appearing once. The specimen sequenced was peripheral blood. The receptors were sampled from a man aged 55-75 years with acute or convalescent COVID-19. The CDR3 runs from the conserved cysteine through the conserved F or W. D genes are given only for firm matches. Not all rows give a size; the values are once, few, many and, for expanded clones, a class.

V	D	size	J	CDR3	DNA
TRBV6-2/TRBV6-3	NA	NA	TRBJ1-1	CASSYSTARNTEAFF	TGTGCCAGCAGTTACTCGACTGCCAGGAACACTGAAGCTTTCTTT
TRBV7-9	NA	NA	TRBJ2-1	CASSRLGNEQFF	TGTGCCAGCAGCCGGCTCGGGAATGAGCAGTTCTTC
TRBV3-1/TRBV3-2	NA	few	TRBJ1-1	CASTTGLLNTEAFF	TGTGCCAGCACAACAGGGCTTTTGAACACTGAAGCTTTCTTT
TRBV6-2/TRBV6-3	TRBD1	NA	TRBJ2-7	CASSYQQGVLVYEQYF	TGTGCCAGCAGTTACCAACAGGGGGTTCTAGTCTACGAGCAGTACTTC
TRBV7-2	NA	NA	TRBJ2-5	CASSLVREETQYF	TGTGCCAGCAGCTTAGTACGTGAGGAGACCCAGTACTTC
TRBV29-1	NA	NA	TRBJ2-7	CSVRVRGSYEQYF	TGCAGCGTTCGGGTTCGGGGGAGCTACGAGCAGTACTTC
TRBV2	NA	NA	TRBJ2-2	CATEGDANTGELFF	TGTGCCACCGAGGGGGACGCGAACACCGGGGAGCTGTTTTTT
TRBV4-2	TRBD2	NA	TRBJ2-2	CASSLGRENTGELFF	TGTGCCAGCAGCCTTGGGAGGGAGAACACCGGGGAGCTGTTTTTT
TRBV15	NA	NA	TRBJ1-6	CATSSEGGNSPLHF	TGTGCCACCAGTTCCGAGGGCGGTAATTCACCCCTCCACTTT
TRBV5-1	TRBD2	few	TRBJ2-7	CASRQGGDDYEQYF	TGCGCCAGCAGGCAGGGAGGGGATGACTACGAGCAGTACTTC
TRBV5-1	NA	NA	TRBJ1-2	CASSLSIVGAGSYTF	TGCGCCAGCAGCTTGTCGATCGTTGGCGCCGGGAGCTACACCTTC
TRBV10-3	NA	once	TRBJ1-5	CATQGGYSNQPQHF	TGTGCCACTCAAGGAGGGTATAGCAATCAGCCCCAGCATTTT
TRBV7-2	TRBD2	NA	TRBJ2-7	CASSQGTNSYEQYF	TGTGCCAGCAGCCAAGGGACTAACTCCTACGAGCAGTACTTC
TRBV18	NA	NA	TRBJ1-1	CASSQGGDTEAFF	TGTGCCAGCTCACAGGGAGGCGACACTGAAGCTTTCTTT
TRBV9	TRBD1	NA	TRBJ2-3	CASSGQGYSTDTQYF	TGTGCCAGCAGCGGACAGGGTTACAGCACAGATACGCAGTATTTT
TRBV10-1	NA	NA	TRBJ2-3	CASSRGPDTQYF	TGCGCCAGCAGCCGAGGGCCAGATACGCAGTATTTT
TRBV29-1	TRBD1	NA	TRBJ2-5	CSVEPRDRGPQETQYF	TGCAGCGTTGAACCCCGGGACAGGGGGCCGCAAGAGACCCAGTACTTC
TRBV5-3	TRBD2	NA	TRBJ2-7	CARSGALGAGETYEQYF	TGTGCCAGAAGCGGGGCCCTCGGGGCGGGAGAGACCTACGAGCAGTACTTC
TRBV28	NA	NA	TRBJ1-6	CASSFRQGGNSPLHF	TGTGCCAGCAGTTTCAGGCAGGGAGGAAATTCACCCCTCCACTTT
TRBV3-1/TRBV3-2	TRBD2	once	TRBJ2-1	CASSPQAGVTYNEQFF	TGTGCCAGCAGCCCCCAGGCGGGAGTGACCTACAATGAGCAGTTCTTC
TRBV9	TRBD2	once	TRBJ2-1	CASTTGASGSIEQFF	TGTGCCAGCACCACAGGGGCTAGCGGGAGTATTGAGCAGTTCTTC
TRBV28	NA	NA	TRBJ2-1	CASSLGGPSYNEQFF	TGTGCCAGCAGTTTAGGAGGCCCCTCTTACAATGAGCAGTTCTTC
TRBV5-6	NA	few	TRBJ2-7	CASSLDPGEQYF	TGTGCCAGCAGCTTGGATCCGGGCGAGCAGTACTTC
TRBV21-1	NA	NA	TRBJ2-7	CASSKVGLAGVYEQYF	TGTGCCAGCAGCAAAGTGGGTCTAGCGGGAGTCTACGAGCAGTACTTC
TRBV4-3	TRBD1	NA	TRBJ2-3	CASSQSDRESTDTQYF	TGCGCCAGCAGCCAATCGGACAGGGAAAGCACAGATACGCAGTATTTT
TRBV7-8	TRBD2	NA	TRBJ2-1	CASSLEGGRSYNEQFF	TGTGCCAGCAGCTTAGAGGGCGGGAGGAGTTACAATGAGCAGTTCTTC
TRBV2	NA	NA	TRBJ2-7	CASSVGRGYEQYF	TGTGCCAGCAGTGTGGGTCGGGGGTACGAGCAGTACTTC
TRBV7-2	TRBD2	NA	TRBJ2-1	CASSLVGLAGGNEQFF	TGTGCCAGCAGCTTAGTGGGACTAGCGGGAGGGAACGAGCAGTTCTTC
TRBV14	NA	NA	TRBJ2-1	CASSQIQLSSYNEQFF	TGTGCCAGCAGCCAAATACAGCTTAGCTCCTACAATGAGCAGTTCTTC
TRBV7-2	NA	NA	TRBJ2-3	CASSRQFSTDTQYF	TGTGCCAGCAGCCGCCAGTTTAGCACAGATACGCAGTATTTT
TRBV29-1	NA	NA	TRBJ1-5	CSASEGGQGNQPQHF	TGCAGCGCCTCCGAGGGGGGGCAGGGCAATCAGCCCCAGCATTTT
TRBV10-3	NA	NA	TRBJ2-1	CAIRKVDSHEQFF	TGTGCCATCAGAAAAGTAGACAGTCATGAGCAGTTCTTC
TRBV7-9	TRBD1	NA	TRBJ1-6	CASSLGDSYNSPLHF	TGTGCCAGCAGCCTAGGGGACAGCTATAATTCACCCCTCCACTTT
TRBV23-1	NA	NA	TRBJ1-1	CASSQATDIPNTEAFF	TGCGCCAGCAGTCAAGCAACTGACATTCCGAACACTGAAGCTTTCTTT
TRBV3-1/TRBV3-2	NA	NA	TRBJ2-2	CASSSRTSFSTGELFF	TGTGCCAGCAGCTCCCGGACTTCCTTCTCAACCGGGGAGCTGTTTTTT
TRBV11-2	NA	NA	TRBJ2-1	CASSLATWTVNNEQFF	TGTGCCAGCAGCTTAGCGACATGGACAGTAAACAATGAGCAGTTCTTC
TRBV7-2	NA	NA	TRBJ1-1	CASSLGGGGVNTEAFF	TGTGCCAGCAGCTTAGGCGGGGGGGGCGTGAACACTGAAGCTTTCTTT
TRBV5-4	TRBD2	NA	TRBJ2-3	CASSGAGGASTDTQYF	TGTGCCAGCAGCGGCGCGGGGGGGGCTAGCACAGATACGCAGTATTTT
TRBV4-2	TRBD1	NA	TRBJ1-3	CASSLGQGSGNTIYF	TGTGCCAGCAGCCTGGGACAGGGGTCTGGAAACACCATATATTTT
TRBV5-4	NA	NA	TRBJ1-3	CASSMTNSGNTIYF	TGTGCCAGCAGCATGACAAACTCTGGAAACACCATATATTTT
TRBV7-2	NA	NA	TRBJ1-2	CASSFTLGSGYTF	TGTGCCAGCAGCTTTACCCTAGGCTCGGGCTACACCTTC
TRBV4-1	TRBD2	NA	TRBJ2-1	CASSRGRGLAGENEQFF	TGCGCCAGCAGCCGTGGACGGGGACTAGCGGGAGAAAATGAGCAGTTCTTC
TRBV7-9	NA	once	TRBJ2-2	CASSLGWAGATGELFF	TGTGCCAGCAGCTTAGGATGGGCGGGGGCCACCGGGGAGCTGTTTTTT